This T cell receptor beta chain stems from a study of T cells in Graves' hyperthyroidism and ophthalmopathy. Amplified TCR beta CDR3 regions derived from RNA transcripts. RT-PCR in the first round (using the HTBI primer set) targeted the TCR CDR3. TCRdb recomputed calls from the multiplex PCR reads with MiXCR, one row per CDR3 protein. The sample has hundreds of thousands of distinct CDR3 sequences, less than 15% seen once. The CDR3 has 15 amino acids. Germline CDR1 is DFQATT and CDR2 is SNEGSKA (reference sequence). Trimming shortened V by 8 bases and J by 0 bases, and 18 bases separated the two germline ends.

This TCR came from a woman between 18 and 29 years old with Graves' hyperthyroidism. The V and J genes are TRBV20-1 and TRBJ2-3, with D perhaps TRBD1 (7 bases). Sequencing was carried out using blood. The DNA for the CDR3 is TGCAGTACGAGACAGGGTGGGGGGAGCACAGATACGCAGTATTTT. This translates into CSTRQGGGSTDTQYF.